The 21 T cell receptor beta chains below all came from one sample that was sequenced in a study of T cells in tuberculosis. After thawing and overnight rest, PBMC were stained with GMM-loaded CD1B tetramer, viability dye and anti-CD3 for sorting. C32 glucose monomycolate from Rhodococcus equi was loaded onto the CD1B tetramers. Using immunoSEQ multiplex PCR, the repertoire was profiled, and TCRdb retains in-frame clones only, with some absent. The sample holds about 58,000 clones; approximately 86% are singletons and the top ten take less than 25%. The sequencing input was CD1b-GMM tetramer-negative cells sorted from PBMCs. Receptors originate from an adult woman with latent tuberculosis.

The chain employs TRBV6-5 and TRBJ2-7, with 9 bases that match TRBD1. V lost 0 bases and J lost 2; bases outside the gene matches: 5. The CDR3 extends over 16 amino acids. Germline V gene sequence: CDR1 MNHEY, CDR2 SVGAGI. This chain's CDR3 is CASSYSPGQGPYEQYF. The CDR3 nucleotides are TGTGCCAGCAGTTACTCCCCGGGACAGGGCCCCTACGAGCAGTACTTC.

This clone was found a few times. The chain is built from TRBV20-1 and TRBJ2-3; D not resolved. The CDR3 totals 11 residues. Germline V gene data show CDR1 as DFQATT and CDR2 as SNEGSKA (reference sequence). Between the trimmed V and J ends, which lost 6 bases and 4 bases, there was a span of 8 bases. The CDR3 protein is CSAPRADTQYF. DNA for the CDR3: TGCAGTGCCCCTCGGGCAGATACGCAGTATTTT.

The chain recombines TRBV18 with TRBJ2-7, with D maybe TRBD1 (5 bases). Germline assignment: CDR1 KGHSH and CDR2 LQKENI. Deletions cut 6 bases from V and 2 bases from J, with 14 bases between. The CDR3 runs 14 residues. The CDR3 spells CASSIRTQAYEQYF. DNA of the CDR3: TGTGCCAGCTCCATCCGGACACAAGCCTACGAGCAGTACTTC.

The chain joins TRBV7-9 to TRBJ2-2; TRBD2 agrees at 10 bases. The CDR3 runs to 17 residues. V lost 2 bases and J lost 4; bases outside the gene matches: 7. Germline V gene lookup returns CDR1 SEHNR and CDR2 FQNEAQ (reference sequence). The CDR3 loop reads CASSLRLAGEGTGELFF. Written as DNA, the CDR3 is TGTGCCAGCAGCTTAAGGCTAGCGGGAGAAGGCACCGGGGAGCTGTTTTTT.

This clone has only one observation. The chain carries TRBV6-6 and TRBJ1-1, with D possibly being TRBD1 (6 bases). V lost 6 bases to trimming and J lost 8 bases, with 16 bases between them. CDR3 length equals 13 residues. Germline lookup yields CDR1 MNHNY and CDR2 SVGAGI (reference sequence). The CDR3 DNA is TGTGCCAGCAGCGACAGGACCATAGGGGAAGCTTTCTTT. Its protein is CASSDRTIGEAFF.

J is TRBJ2-3 and V is TRBV9, with 13 bases matching TRBD2. CDR3 length equals 18 residues. V gave up 6 bases and J gave up 2 bases; unmatched junction bases: 12. Germline V gives CDR1 SGDLS, CDR2 YYNGEE. The DNA of the CDR3 is TGTGCCAGCAATCCTTTCGGGACTAGCGGGATGGCCACAGATACGCAGTATTTT. Translating gives CASNPFGTSGMATDTQYF.

The chain recombines TRBV2 with TRBJ1-2; 8 bases fit TRBD1. CDR3 length: 14 amino acids. V gave up 1 base and J gave up 4 bases; unmatched junction bases: 2. CDR1 and CDR2 (germline): SNHLY, FYNNEI. For the CDR3, the DNA is TGTGCCAGCAGTGAAGGACAGGGGATCTATGGCTACACCTTC. Its protein product is CASSEGQGIYGYTF.

The gene calls are TRBV30 and TRBJ2-7, with 10 bases that match TRBD2. After removal of 3 bases from V and 6 bases from J, the junction contained 11 bases not matched to a gene. The CDR3 length is 15 residues. Germline lookup yields CDR1 GTSNPN and CDR2 SVGIG (reference sequence). The DNA of the CDR3 is TGTGCCTGGAGACCCCTAGCGGGAGCAGGCGTCGAGCAGTACTTC. It translates to CAWRPLAGAGVEQYF.

The V and J genes are TRBV4-3 and TRBJ1-3; possible D gene TRBD1, 5 bases. This CDR3 spans 15 amino acids. V lost 1 base to trimming and J lost 0 bases, with 7 bases between them. The V gene's germline CDR1 is LGHNA and CDR2 YSLEER. In DNA form, the CDR3 reads TGCGCCAGCAGCCAAGGCCAGGGCTCTGGAAACACCATATATTTT. As protein: CASSQGQGSGNTIYF.

The chain joins TRBV11-2 to TRBJ1-5; 7 nucleotides align to TRBD1. Germline trimming cut 1 base from V and 6 bases from J; bases unmatched to any gene: 3. Germline V gives CDR1 SGHAT, CDR2 FQNNGV. The CDR3 is made up of 14 amino acids. The CDR3 sequence: CASSLGQGVQPQHF. The CDR3 DNA reads TGTGCCAGCAGCTTAGGACAGGGAGTTCAGCCCCAGCATTTT.

The chain joins TRBV7-9 to TRBJ1-1, with D possibly TRBD1 on 6 matching bases. This CDR3 contains 16 residues. V gave up 1 base and J gave up 6 bases, with 18 bases separating them. Per germline, CDR1 SEHNR and CDR2 FQNEAQ (reference sequence). Written as DNA, the CDR3 is TGTGCCAGCAGCTTAGTCTGGACAGATCCTTACTCTGAAGCTTTCTTT. This sequence encodes CASSLVWTDPYSEAFF.

The genes are TRBV27 and TRBJ2-7, with 10 positions matching TRBD1. This CDR3 has 15 residues. The V and J ends lost 5 bases and 4 bases, in that order; junction bases with no gene match: 8. Germline-derived CDR1 and CDR2 are MNHEY and SMNVEV (reference sequence). DNA for the CDR3: TGTGCCAGCAGTAGGGGGACAGGGGTCAAGTACGAGCAGTACTTC. Its translation: CASSRGTGVKYEQYF.

The CDR3 DNA reads TGTGCCAGCAGCCAAGCCGCAGGGGTATACTACGAGCAGTACTTC. This gives the protein CASSQAAGVYYEQYF. This sequence joins TRBV14 and TRBJ2-7, with D perhaps matching TRBD1 (6 bases). The germline V and J ends were trimmed by 1 base and 3 bases, with 13 bases remaining between them. The germline CDR1 and CDR2 sequences are SGHDN and FVKESK. The CDR3 loop spans 15 amino acids. Full variable domain (rest looked up from reference TRBV14 and TRBJ2-7): EAGVTQFPSHSVIEKGQTVTLRCDPISGHDNLYWYRRVMGKEIKFLLHFVKESKQDESGMPNNRFLAERTGGTYSTLKVQPAELEDSGVYFCASSQAAGVYYEQYFGPGTRLTVT.

This clone was detected once. V usage is TRBV7-9 and J usage is TRBJ1-6, with 9 bases identical to TRBD1. In germline, CDR1 is SEHNR, CDR2 FQNEAQ (reference sequence). The CDR3 sequence is 13 residues long. V trimming: 5 bases; J trimming: 8 bases; junction bases outside the gene matches: 1. The CDR3 bases are TGTGCCAGCAGCCGGGACAGGGATTCACCCCTCCACTTT. Its protein is CASSRDRDSPLHF.

The chain carries TRBV4-3 and TRBJ2-1, with 8 bases lining up with TRBD2. This CDR3 has 16 residues. V lost 0 bases to trimming and J lost 7 bases; unmatched junction nucleotides: 8. Germline V gene data show CDR1 as LGHNA and CDR2 as YSLEER. CDR3 sequence: CASSQDWSGSINEQFF. In nucleotides, the CDR3 is TGCGCCAGCAGCCAAGATTGGAGCGGGAGTATAAATGAGCAGTTCTTC.

The gene calls are TRBV5-6 and TRBJ1-2; possibly TRBD1 for D (6 bases). The germline gives CDR1 SGHDT, CDR2 YYEEEE. Deletions cut 0 bases from V and 0 bases from J, with 15 bases between. The CDR3 has 17 amino acids. This CDR3 reads CASSLAFNRESNYGYTF. CDR3 nucleotides: TGTGCCAGCAGCTTGGCTTTTAACAGGGAATCTAACTATGGCTACACCTTC. The complete variable domain, with remaining parts taken from reference TRBV5-6 and TRBJ1-2, reads DAGVTQSPTHLIKTRGQQVTLRCSPKSGHDTVSWYQQALGQGPQFIFQYYEEEERQRGNFPDRFSGHQFPNYSSELNVNALLLGDSALYLCASSLAFNRESNYGYTFGSGTRLTVV.

This rearrangement joins TRBV10-3 to TRBJ2-2; 8 positions agree with TRBD2. The CDR3 has 14 amino acids. The V gene end was trimmed by 4 bases and the J gene end by 4 bases; junction bases not matched to a gene: 2. Germline V gene sequence: CDR1 ENHRY, CDR2 SYGVKD. Here the CDR3 reads CAISAGGLTGELFF. The CDR3 DNA reads TGTGCCATCAGTGCGGGGGGGCTCACCGGGGAGCTGTTTTTT.

This chain joins TRBV9 and TRBJ2-1; 11 bases are shared with TRBD2. This CDR3 region has 16 residues. Germline V gives CDR1 SGDLS, CDR2 YYNGEE. Trimming cost V 0 bases and J 3 bases; bases outside gene matches: 2. CDR3 amino acids: CASSVGLAGGYNEQFF. In DNA form, the CDR3 reads TGTGCCAGCAGCGTAGGCCTAGCGGGAGGCTACAATGAGCAGTTCTTC. The full variable domain, in which reference TRBV9 and TRBJ2-1 provide the parts outside the CDR3, is DSGVTQTPKHLITATGQRVTLRCSPRSGDLSVYWYQQSLDQGLQFLIQYYNGEERAKGNILERFSAQQFPDLHSELNLSSLELGDSALYFCASSVGLAGGYNEQFFGPGTRLTVL.

The CDR3 DNA sequence: TGCGCCAGCAGCCTGAGAACCGGGACAGACCAAGAGACCCAGTACTTC. Its protein product is CASSLRTGTDQETQYF. V is TRBV4-1 and J is TRBJ2-5; 7 bases are shared with TRBD1. V lost 4 bases, J lost 0 bases, and 8 bases stayed unmatched. This CDR3 has 16 amino acids. CDR1 MGHRA and CDR2 YSYEKL come from the germline V gene.

The chain is built from TRBV9 and TRBJ1-1, with no clear D. There are 13 residues in the CDR3. Germline V gives CDR1 SGDLS, CDR2 YYNGEE. V lost 0 bases to trimming and J lost 2 bases, with 5 bases between them. The DNA of the CDR3 is TGTGCCAGCAGCGTAGTTTCTAACACTGAAGCTTTCTTT. The encoded protein is CASSVVSNTEAFF.

V gene TRBV10-1 combines with J gene TRBJ1-1; D possibly corresponds to TRBD1 (5 bases). CDR3 length: 15 residues. The germline V and J ends were trimmed by 0 bases and 2 bases, with 10 bases remaining between them. Germline lookup yields CDR1 WNHNN and CDR2 SYGVQD (reference sequence). The CDR3 DNA is TGCGCCAGCAGTGAGTCTGGGGGGGTCAACACTGAAGCTTTCTTT. It yields the protein CASSESGGVNTEAFF.